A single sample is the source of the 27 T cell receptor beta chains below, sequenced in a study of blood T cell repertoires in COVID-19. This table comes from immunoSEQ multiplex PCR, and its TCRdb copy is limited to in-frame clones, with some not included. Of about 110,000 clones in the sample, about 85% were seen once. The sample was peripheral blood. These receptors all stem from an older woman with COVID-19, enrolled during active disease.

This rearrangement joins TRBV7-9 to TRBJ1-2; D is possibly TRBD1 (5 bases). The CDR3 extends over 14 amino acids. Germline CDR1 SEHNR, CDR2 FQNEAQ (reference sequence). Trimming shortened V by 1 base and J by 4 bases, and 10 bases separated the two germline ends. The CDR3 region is CASSLGQILYGYTF. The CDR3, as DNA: TGTGCCAGCAGCTTAGGACAGATACTCTATGGCTACACCTTC.

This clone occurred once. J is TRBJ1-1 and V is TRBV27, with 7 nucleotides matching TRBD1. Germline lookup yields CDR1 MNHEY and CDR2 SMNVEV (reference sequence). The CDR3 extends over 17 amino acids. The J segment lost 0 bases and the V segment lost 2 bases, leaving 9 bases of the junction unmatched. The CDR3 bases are TGTGCCAGCAGTTTAATCAGGGGGGCGGGAATGAACACTGAAGCTTTCTTT. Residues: CASSLIRGAGMNTEAFF.

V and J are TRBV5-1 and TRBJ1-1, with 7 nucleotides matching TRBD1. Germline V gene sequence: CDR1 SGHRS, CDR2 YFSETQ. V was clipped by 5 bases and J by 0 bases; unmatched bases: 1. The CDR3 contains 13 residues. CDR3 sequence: CASSQGVNTEAFF. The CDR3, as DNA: TGCGCCAGCAGTCAGGGGGTGAACACTGAAGCTTTCTTT.

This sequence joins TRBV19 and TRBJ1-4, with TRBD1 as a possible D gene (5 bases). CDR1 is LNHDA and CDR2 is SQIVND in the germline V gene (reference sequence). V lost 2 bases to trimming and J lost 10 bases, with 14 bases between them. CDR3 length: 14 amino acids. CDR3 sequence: CASSIWQGRGKLFF. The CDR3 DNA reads TGTGCCAGTAGTATATGGCAGGGAAGAGGAAAACTGTTTTTT.

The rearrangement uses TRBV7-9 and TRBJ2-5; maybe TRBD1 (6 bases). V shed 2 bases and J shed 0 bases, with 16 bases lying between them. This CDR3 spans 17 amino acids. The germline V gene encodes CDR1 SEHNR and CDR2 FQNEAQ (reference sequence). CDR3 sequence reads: CASSLFRGATYQETQYF. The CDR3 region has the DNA TGTGCCAGCAGCTTATTCAGGGGAGCAACTTACCAAGAGACCCAGTACTTC.

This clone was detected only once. The chain's CDR3 is CASTMTGGSPLHF. As DNA, the CDR3 is TGTGCCAGCACCATGACAGGGGGTTCACCCCTCCACTTT. The V gene is TRBV12-3 or TRBV12-4, the J gene TRBJ1-6; 9 bases fit TRBD1. This CDR3 has 13 residues. Losses at the gene ends were 7 bases for V and 9 bases for J; bases not matched to a gene: 4.

CDR3 in DNA: TGTGCCAGCAGTTACAGGGGGACGAGCTCCTACGAGCAGTACTTC. This gives the protein CASSYRGTSSYEQYF. The J gene is TRBJ2-7, the V gene TRBV27; 8 bases line up with TRBD1. Germline V gene sequence: CDR1 MNHEY, CDR2 SMNVEV (reference sequence). The CDR3 totals 15 residues. V was clipped by 4 bases and J by 0 bases; unmatched bases: 5.

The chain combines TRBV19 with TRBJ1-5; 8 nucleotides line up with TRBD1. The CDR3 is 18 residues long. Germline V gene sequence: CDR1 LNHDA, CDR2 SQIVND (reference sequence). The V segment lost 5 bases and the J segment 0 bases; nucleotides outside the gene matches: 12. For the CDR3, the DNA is TGTGCCAGTAGTCGCGGACAGGGTCTGGCTTATAGCAATCAGCCCCAGCATTTT. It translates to CASSRGQGLAYSNQPQHF.

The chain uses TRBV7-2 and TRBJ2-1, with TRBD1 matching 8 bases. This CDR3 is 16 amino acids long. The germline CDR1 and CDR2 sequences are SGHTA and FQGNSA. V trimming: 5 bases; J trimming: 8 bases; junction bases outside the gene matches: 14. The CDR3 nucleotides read TGTGCCAGCAGCCCATGGACAGGGTGGGGTTTATATGAGCAGTTCTTC. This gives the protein CASSPWTGWGLYEQFF.

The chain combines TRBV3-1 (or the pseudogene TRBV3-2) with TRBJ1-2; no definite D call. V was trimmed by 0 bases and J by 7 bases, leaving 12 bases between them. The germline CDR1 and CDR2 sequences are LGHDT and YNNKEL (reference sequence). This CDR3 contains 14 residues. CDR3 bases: TGTGCCAGCAGCCAAGAGTACCTGGGCCCTGGCTACACCTTC. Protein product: CASSQEYLGPGYTF.

The CDR3 region has the DNA TGCGCCAGCAGCTTGAACCCGACAGGGGCGGAGACCCAGTACTTC. Translation: CASSLNPTGAETQYF. The chain combines TRBV5-1 with TRBJ2-5; TRBD1 matches 8 bases. Germline lookup yields CDR1 SGHRS and CDR2 YFSETQ. V shed 1 base and J 5 bases; nucleotides not matched to a gene: 7. The CDR3 loop spans 15 amino acids.

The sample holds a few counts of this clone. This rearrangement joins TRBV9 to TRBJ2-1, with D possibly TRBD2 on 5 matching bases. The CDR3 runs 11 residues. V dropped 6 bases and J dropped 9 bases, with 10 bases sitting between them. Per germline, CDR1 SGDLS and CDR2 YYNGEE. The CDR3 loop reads CASKGSGEQFF. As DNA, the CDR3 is TGTGCCAGCAAAGGGAGTGGTGAGCAGTTCTTC.

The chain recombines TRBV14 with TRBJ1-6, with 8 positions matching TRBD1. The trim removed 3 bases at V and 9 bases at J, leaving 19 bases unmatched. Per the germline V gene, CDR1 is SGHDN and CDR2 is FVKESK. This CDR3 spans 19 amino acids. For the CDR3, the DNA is TGTGCCAGCAGCCATTCGACCTACCGGGACAGGATAAACGGTTCACCCCTCCACTTT. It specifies CASSHSTYRDRINGSPLHF.

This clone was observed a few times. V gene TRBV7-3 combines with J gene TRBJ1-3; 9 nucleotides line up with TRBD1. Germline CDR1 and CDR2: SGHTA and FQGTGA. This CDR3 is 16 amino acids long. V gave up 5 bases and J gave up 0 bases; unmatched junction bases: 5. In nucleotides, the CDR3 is TGTGCCAGCAGCAGACAGGGGGGAAACTCTGGAAACACCATATATTTT. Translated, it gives CASSRQGGNSGNTIYF.

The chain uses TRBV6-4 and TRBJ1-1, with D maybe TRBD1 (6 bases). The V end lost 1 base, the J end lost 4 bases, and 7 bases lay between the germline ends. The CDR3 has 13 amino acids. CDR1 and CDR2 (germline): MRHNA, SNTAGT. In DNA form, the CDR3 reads TGTGCCAGCAGTGACTTAGGGGGCACTGAAGCTTTCTTT. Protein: CASSDLGGTEAFF.

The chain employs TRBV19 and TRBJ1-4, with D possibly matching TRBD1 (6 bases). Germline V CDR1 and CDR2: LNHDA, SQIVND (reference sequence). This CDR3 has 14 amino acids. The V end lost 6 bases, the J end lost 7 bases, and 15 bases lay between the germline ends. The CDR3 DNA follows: TGTGCCAGTAGCGAGGGGGTCAGGGGTGAAAAACTGTTTTTT. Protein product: CASSEGVRGEKLFF.

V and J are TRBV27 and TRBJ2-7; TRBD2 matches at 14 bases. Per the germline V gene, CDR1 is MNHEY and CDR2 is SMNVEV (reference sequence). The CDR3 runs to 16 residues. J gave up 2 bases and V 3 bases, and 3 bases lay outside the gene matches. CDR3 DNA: TGTGCCAGCAGTTTGGGACTAGCGGGGGCCGCCTACGAGCAGTACTTC. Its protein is CASSLGLAGAAYEQYF.

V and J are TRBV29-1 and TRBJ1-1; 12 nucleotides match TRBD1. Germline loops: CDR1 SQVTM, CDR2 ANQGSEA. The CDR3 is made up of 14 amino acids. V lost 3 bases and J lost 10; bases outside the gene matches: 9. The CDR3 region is CSVDIPRDRGRAFF. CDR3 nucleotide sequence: TGCAGCGTTGACATTCCCCGGGACAGGGGGCGAGCTTTCTTT. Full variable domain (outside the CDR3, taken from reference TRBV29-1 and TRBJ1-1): SAVISQKPSRDICQRGTSLTIQCQVDSQVTMMFWYRQQPGQSLTLIATANQGSEATYESGFVIDKFPISRPNLTFSTLTVSNMSPEDSSIYLCSVDIPRDRGRAFFGQGTRLTVV.

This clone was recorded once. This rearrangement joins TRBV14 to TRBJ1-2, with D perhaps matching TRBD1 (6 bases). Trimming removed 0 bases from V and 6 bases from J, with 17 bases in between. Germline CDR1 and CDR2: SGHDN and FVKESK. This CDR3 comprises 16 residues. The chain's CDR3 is CASSQDFLQGRDGYTF. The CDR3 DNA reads TGTGCCAGCAGCCAAGACTTTCTGCAGGGGAGGGATGGCTACACCTTC. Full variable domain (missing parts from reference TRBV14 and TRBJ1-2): EAGVTQFPSHSVIEKGQTVTLRCDPISGHDNLYWYRRVMGKEIKFLLHFVKESKQDESGMPNNRFLAERTGGTYSTLKVQPAELEDSGVYFCASSQDFLQGRDGYTFGSGTRLTVV.

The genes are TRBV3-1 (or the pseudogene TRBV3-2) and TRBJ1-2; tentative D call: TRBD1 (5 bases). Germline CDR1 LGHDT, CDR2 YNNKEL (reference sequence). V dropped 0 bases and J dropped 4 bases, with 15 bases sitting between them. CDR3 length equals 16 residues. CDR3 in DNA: TGTGCCAGCAGCCAAGATGGTGGGCCGGGGGTCTATGGCTACACCTTC. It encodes CASSQDGGPGVYGYTF.

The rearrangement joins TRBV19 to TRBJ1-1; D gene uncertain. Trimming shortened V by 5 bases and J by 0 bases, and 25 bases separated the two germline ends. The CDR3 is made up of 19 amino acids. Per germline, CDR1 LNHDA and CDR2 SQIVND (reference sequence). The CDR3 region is CASSLHRRREVPVNTEAFF. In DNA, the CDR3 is TGTGCCAGTAGTCTCCACCGCCGGAGGGAGGTCCCGGTGAACACTGAAGCTTTCTTT.

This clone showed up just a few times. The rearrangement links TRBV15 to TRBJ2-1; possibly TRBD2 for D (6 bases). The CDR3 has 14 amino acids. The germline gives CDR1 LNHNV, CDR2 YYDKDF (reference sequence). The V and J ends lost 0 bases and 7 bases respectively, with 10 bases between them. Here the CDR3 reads CATSRDLARNEQFF. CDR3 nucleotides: TGTGCCACCAGCAGAGATCTAGCGCGAAATGAGCAGTTCTTC.

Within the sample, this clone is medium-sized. CDR3 coding DNA: TGTGCCAGCAGCTTAAGGGGCGGGGCTAGCACAGATACGCAGTATTTT. It translates to CASSLRGGASTDTQYF. The chain has TRBV7-3 and TRBJ2-3; D perhaps matches TRBD2 (6 bases). The V and J ends lost 1 base and 0 bases respectively, with 11 bases between them. The CDR3 totals 16 residues. Germline-derived CDR1 and CDR2 are SGHTA and FQGTGA.

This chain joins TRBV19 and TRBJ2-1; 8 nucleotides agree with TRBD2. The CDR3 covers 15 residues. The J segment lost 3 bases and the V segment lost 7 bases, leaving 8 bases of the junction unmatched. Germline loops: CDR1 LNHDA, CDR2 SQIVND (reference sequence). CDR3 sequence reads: CASTAGGHRYNEQFF. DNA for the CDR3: TGTGCCAGTACTGCGGGGGGCCATCGCTACAATGAGCAGTTCTTC.

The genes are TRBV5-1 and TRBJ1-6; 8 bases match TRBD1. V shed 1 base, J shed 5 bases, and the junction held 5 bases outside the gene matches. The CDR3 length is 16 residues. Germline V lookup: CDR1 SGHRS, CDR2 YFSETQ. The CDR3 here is CASSLLPGGDNSPLHF. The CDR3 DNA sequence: TGCGCCAGCAGCTTGTTGCCAGGGGGCGATAATTCACCCCTCCACTTT.

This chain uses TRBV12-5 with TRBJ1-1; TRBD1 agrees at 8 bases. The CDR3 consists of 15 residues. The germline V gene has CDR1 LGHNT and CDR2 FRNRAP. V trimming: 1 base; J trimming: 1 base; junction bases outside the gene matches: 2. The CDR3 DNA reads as TGTGCTAGTGGTTTGGCACAGGGGGAGAACACTGAAGCTTTCTTT. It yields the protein CASGLAQGENTEAFF. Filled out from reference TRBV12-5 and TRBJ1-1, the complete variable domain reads DARVTQTPRHKVTEMGQEVTMRCQPILGHNTVFWYRQTMMQGLELLAYFRNRAPLDDSGMPKDRFSAEMPDATLATLKIQPSEPRDSAVYFCASGLAQGENTEAFFGQGTRLTVV.

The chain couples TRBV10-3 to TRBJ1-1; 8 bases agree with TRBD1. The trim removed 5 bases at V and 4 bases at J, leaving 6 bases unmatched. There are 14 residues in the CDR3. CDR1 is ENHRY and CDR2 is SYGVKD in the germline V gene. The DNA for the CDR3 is TGTGCCATCAGTCCGGACAGGGTCGGCACTGAAGCTTTCTTT. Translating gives CAISPDRVGTEAFF.